This passage covers 3 T cell receptor beta chains from one sample sequenced in a study of cytomegalovirus exposure and HLA in healthy donors (dated by TCRdb to 2015 to 2018). Libraries were built with the immunoSEQ multiplex PCR assay. The multiplex PCR relied on a mix of 60 forward primers for TCR Vbeta segments and 13 reverse primers for TCR Jbeta segments. TCRdb re-hosts the immuneACCESS table, in-frame sequences only. Its copies lack some clones; in the studies checked, an unresolved V gene accounts for under half of them, and the cause for the rest is not known. The sample includes hundreds of thousands of clones, with around 84% observed a single time. The ten largest clones add up to roughly 0.24% of the sample. The specimen sequenced was PBMCs. The source of these receptors is a girl aged 2 to 9 in good health and CMV-seronegative.

The gene calls are TRBV5-1 and TRBJ1-4; 10 nucleotides match TRBD1. Looked up from germline, CDR1 is SGHRS and CDR2 is YFSETQ. V trimming: 3 bases; J trimming: 12 bases; junction bases outside the gene matches: 5. The CDR3 runs to 13 residues. The CDR3 loop reads CASSWGQGTELFF. The CDR3 nucleotides are TGCGCCAGCAGCTGGGGACAGGGGACGGAACTGTTTTTT.

This clone has just a few counts. CDR3 sequence: CTSSHPNSGSLSYEQYF. The CDR3 DNA is TGCACCAGCAGCCACCCTAATAGCGGGAGCTTGTCCTACGAGCAGTACTTC. The rearrangement uses TRBV1 and TRBJ2-7; the D call TRBD2 from the table was never checked on the DNA. TRBV1 is a documented pseudogene. This CDR3 has 17 amino acids.

V gene TRBV5-6 combines with J gene TRBJ2-7; D gene uncertain. Germline V gene sequence: CDR1 SGHDT, CDR2 YYEEEE. The CDR3 covers 12 residues. Between the trimmed V and J ends, which lost 4 bases and 4 bases, there was a span of 9 bases. CDR3 residues: CASSVVSYEQYF. The DNA for the CDR3 is TGTGCCAGCAGCGTCGTCTCTTACGAGCAGTACTTC.